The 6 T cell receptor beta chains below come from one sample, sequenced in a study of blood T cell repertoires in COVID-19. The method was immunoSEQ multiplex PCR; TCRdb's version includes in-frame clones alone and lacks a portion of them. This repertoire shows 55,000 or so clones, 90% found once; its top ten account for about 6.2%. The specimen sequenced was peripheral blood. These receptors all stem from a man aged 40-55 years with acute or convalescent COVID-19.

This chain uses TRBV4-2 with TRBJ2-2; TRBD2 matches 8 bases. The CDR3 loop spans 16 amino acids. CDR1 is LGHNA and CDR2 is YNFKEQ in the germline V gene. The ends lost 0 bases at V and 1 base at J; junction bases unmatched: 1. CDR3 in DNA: TGTGCCAGCAGCCAAGAAACTAGCGGGAACACCGGGGAGCTGTTTTTT. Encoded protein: CASSQETSGNTGELFF.

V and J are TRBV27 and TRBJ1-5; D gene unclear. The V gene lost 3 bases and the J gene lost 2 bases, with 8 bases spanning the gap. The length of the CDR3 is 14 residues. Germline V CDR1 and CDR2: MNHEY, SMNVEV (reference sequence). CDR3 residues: CASSFGVGNQPQHF. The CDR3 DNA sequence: TGTGCCAGCAGTTTCGGGGTGGGCAATCAGCCCCAGCATTTT.

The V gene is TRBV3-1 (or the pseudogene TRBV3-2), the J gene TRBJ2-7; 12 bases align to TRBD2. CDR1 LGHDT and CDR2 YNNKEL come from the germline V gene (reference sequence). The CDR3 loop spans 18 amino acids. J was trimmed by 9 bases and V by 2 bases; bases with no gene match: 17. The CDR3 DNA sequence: TGTGCCAGCAGCCAATCGAAACTAGCGGGAGGAGGGGGTAGAGTGCAGTACTTC. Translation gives CASSQSKLAGGGGRVQYF.

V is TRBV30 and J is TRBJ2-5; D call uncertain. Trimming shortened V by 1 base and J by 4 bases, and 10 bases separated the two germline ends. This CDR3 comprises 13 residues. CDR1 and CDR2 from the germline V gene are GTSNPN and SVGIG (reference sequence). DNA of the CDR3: TGTGCCTGGAGTGGCACTCCACGAGAGACCCAGTACTTC. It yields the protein CAWSGTPRETQYF.

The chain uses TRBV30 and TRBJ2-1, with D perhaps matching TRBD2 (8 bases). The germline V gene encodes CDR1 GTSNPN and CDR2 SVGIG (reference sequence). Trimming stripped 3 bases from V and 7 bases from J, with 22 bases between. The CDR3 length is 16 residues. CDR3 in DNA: TGTGCCTGGAGAGACCCCGGGAGGGGGCTGAATAATGAGCAGTTCTTC. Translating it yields CAWRDPGRGLNNEQFF.

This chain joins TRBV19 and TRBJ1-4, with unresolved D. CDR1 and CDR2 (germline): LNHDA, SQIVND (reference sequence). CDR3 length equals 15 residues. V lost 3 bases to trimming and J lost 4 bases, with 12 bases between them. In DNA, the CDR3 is TGTGCCAGTAGTATGTCGGGGTCGCGTAATGAAAAACTGTTTTTT. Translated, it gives CASSMSGSRNEKLFF.